The 20 T cell receptor beta chains listed next were all sequenced from one sample in a study of cytomegalovirus exposure and HLA in healthy donors. Primers for the PCR totalled 60 Vbeta and 13 Jbeta. Some clones are missing from TCRdb's copy, which holds only in-frame ones; the method was immunoSEQ multiplex PCR. The profile covers around 200,000 clones, with about four fifths appearing a single time and around 6% taken by the ten largest. The sequencing sample was made of PBMCs. The receptor source for this set is a man aged 35 to 55 in good health and CMV-seropositive.

This clone was observed a handful of times. The CDR3, as DNA: TGTGCCAGCAGCCCTACAGGGTTGAGCACAGATACGCAGTATTTT. Protein sequence: CASSPTGLSTDTQYF. The chain is built from TRBV11-3 and TRBJ2-3, with D maybe TRBD1 (6 bases). CDR3 length equals 15 residues. Germline values: CDR1 SGHNT, CDR2 YENEEA. The V end lost 5 bases, the J end lost 0 bases, and 12 bases lay between the germline ends. The full variable domain, with the rest looked up from reference TRBV11-3 and TRBJ2-3, is EAGVVQSPRYKIIEKKQPVAFWCNPISGHNTLYWYLQNLGQGPELLIRYENEEAVDDSQLPKDRFSAERLKGVDSTLKIQPAELGDSAVYLCASSPTGLSTDTQYFGPGTRLTVL.

V is TRBV13 and J is TRBJ2-1, with D possibly matching TRBD1 (6 bases). Trimming removed 1 base at V and 0 bases at J, with 13 bases between. CDR3 length equals 17 residues. Germline-derived CDR1 and CDR2 are PRHDT and FYEKMQ (reference sequence). CDR3 protein: CASSLEERGFSYNEQFF. DNA of the CDR3: TGTGCCAGCAGCTTAGAGGAGAGGGGGTTCTCCTACAATGAGCAGTTCTTC.

Comments on this clone: The sample holds other DNA sequences that translate to the same CDR3. The V and J genes are TRBV6-1 and TRBJ2-2; 9 bases map to TRBD1. This CDR3 is 14 amino acids long. J gave up 5 bases and V 6 bases, and 4 bases lay outside the gene matches. Per the germline V gene, CDR1 is MNHNS and CDR2 is SASEGT. The CDR3 protein is CASRGQGRTGELFF. The CDR3 DNA is TGTGCCAGCAGGGGACAGGGTAGGACCGGGGAGCTGTTTTTT.

The rearrangement links TRBV6-1 to TRBJ1-3; D is possibly TRBD1 (6 bases). Trimming pared 4 bases from V and 4 bases from J, leaving 17 bases between. Germline CDR1 and CDR2: MNHNS and SASEGT. CDR3 length: 16 residues. In nucleotides, the CDR3 is TGTGCCAGCAGTGCCTCGCGCAGGGGAGAAGGAAACACCATATATTTT. It specifies CASSASRRGEGNTIYF.

The J gene is TRBJ2-3, the V gene TRBV6-6; 11 bases line up with TRBD2. Germline CDR1 is MNHNY and CDR2 is SVGAGI (reference sequence). Trimming cost V 2 bases and J 0 bases; bases outside gene matches: 1. The CDR3 covers 16 residues. CDR3 sequence: CASSYLAGGSTDTQYF. CDR3 coding DNA: TGTGCCAGCAGTTACCTAGCGGGAGGAAGCACAGATACGCAGTATTTT.

This clone was seen a single time. The chain is built from TRBV5-6 and TRBJ2-2; D gene uncertain. The V end lost 2 bases, the J end lost 4 bases, and 9 bases lay between the germline ends. The length of the CDR3 is 14 residues. Germline CDR1 SGHDT, CDR2 YYEEEE. The CDR3 region is CASSFTTSTGELFF. The CDR3 DNA follows: TGTGCCAGCAGCTTTACTACGAGCACCGGGGAGCTGTTTTTT.

The table lists this clone with a few counts. The chain employs TRBV30 and TRBJ1-1; D possibly corresponds to TRBD1 (5 bases). This CDR3 is built from 14 residues. Trimming stripped 6 bases from V and 1 base from J, with 15 bases between. Germline V gene lookup returns CDR1 GTSNPN and CDR2 SVGIG (reference sequence). The CDR3 DNA reads TGTGCCTGCCCCCTTCGACAGCCGAACACTGAAGCTTTCTTT. Protein: CACPLRQPNTEAFF.

This sequence joins TRBV19 and TRBJ1-2; D remains unclear. CDR1 and CDR2 (germline): LNHDA, SQIVND (reference sequence). This CDR3 region has 13 residues. Trimming pared 5 bases from V and 5 bases from J, leaving 12 bases between. The CDR3: CASSAGLLYGYTF. The DNA of the CDR3 is TGTGCCAGTAGTGCGGGATTACTATATGGCTACACCTTC.

The chain recombines TRBV12-5 with TRBJ2-5, with TRBD2 matching 8 bases. Trimming took 5 bases from V and 3 from J; bases not matched to a gene: 14. This CDR3 has 17 amino acids. CDR1 is LGHNT and CDR2 is FRNRAP in the germline V gene. Here the CDR3 DNA reads TGTGCTAGTGGTAACTTCCGGGCGGGGGGACGTGAAGAGACCCAGTACTTC. This sequence encodes CASGNFRAGGREETQYF.

The gene calls are TRBV5-1 and TRBJ2-2, with TRBD2 as a possible D gene (5 bases). Looked up from germline, CDR1 is SGHRS and CDR2 is YFSETQ. CDR3 size: 15 residues. Trimming left V 4 bases short and J 13 bases short, with 23 bases between. The CDR3 DNA follows: TGCGCCAGCAGCGACCCCCGGGATCCCCTACGTCTGCTGTTTTTT. Its translation is CASSDPRDPLRLLFF.

The chain has TRBV14 and TRBJ1-1, with 9 bases matching TRBD1. Losses at the gene ends were 2 bases for V and 8 bases for J; bases not matched to a gene: 9. The V gene's germline CDR1 is SGHDN and CDR2 FVKESK. This CDR3 has 15 residues. The DNA for the CDR3 is TGTGCCAGCAGCCAATTGACAGGGGGATTGGCGGAAGCTTTCTTT. As protein: CASSQLTGGLAEAFF.

The chain joins TRBV5-3 to TRBJ1-1, with unresolved D. TRBV5-3 is an ORF, with its function uncertain. V was trimmed by 4 bases and J by 6 bases, leaving 16 bases between them. The length of the CDR3 is 14 residues. The CDR3 region is CARSPRTRVPEAFF. The CDR3 DNA reads TGTGCCAGAAGCCCCAGGACGCGGGTCCCTGAAGCTTTCTTT.

In this sample, this clone turned up a few times. This chain uses TRBV2 with TRBJ2-1; 14 bases line up with TRBD2. This CDR3 has 18 residues. The germline CDR1 and CDR2 sequences are SNHLY and FYNNEI. Losses at the gene ends were 3 bases for V and 4 bases for J; bases not matched to a gene: 8. The CDR3: CASSDVTSGRGGYNEQFF. CDR3 in DNA: TGTGCCAGCAGTGACGTGACTAGCGGGAGGGGGGGGTACAATGAGCAGTTCTTC. Together with reference TRBV2 and TRBJ2-1, the CDR3 gives the full variable domain: EPEVTQTPSHQVTQMGQEVILRCVPISNHLYFYWYRQILGQKVEFLVSFYNNEISEKSEIFDDQFSVERPDGSNFTLKIRSTKLEDSAMYFCASSDVTSGRGGYNEQFFGPGTRLTVL.

This clone was observed once. The chain has TRBV2 and TRBJ2-1; 11 bases align to TRBD2. The CDR3 totals 13 residues. Germline trimming cut 8 bases from V and 4 bases from J; bases unmatched to any gene: 1. CDR1 SNHLY and CDR2 FYNNEI come from the germline V gene. CDR3 DNA sequence: TGTGCCAGCGGACTAGCGGGTTACAATGAGCAGTTCTTC. Its protein product is CASGLAGYNEQFF.

The J gene is TRBJ2-7, the V gene TRBV7-9; TRBD1 might be the D (6 bases). The CDR3 is 13 residues long. V lost 3 bases, J lost 4 bases, and 10 bases lay in between. Germline CDR1 reads SEHNR; CDR2 reads FQNEAQ (reference sequence). CDR3 nucleotides: TGTGCCAGCAGCTTTACAGGGCCTTACGAGCAGTACGTC. Translation gives CASSFTGPYEQYV.

The chain combines TRBV19 with TRBJ1-1, with D possibly being TRBD1 (6 bases). The V gene's germline CDR1 is LNHDA and CDR2 SQIVND (reference sequence). V was clipped by 7 bases and J by 4 bases, with 10 bases between them. The CDR3 is made up of 12 amino acids. CDR3 region: CASTGGGTEAFF. CDR3 coding DNA: TGTGCCAGTACGGGAGGGGGCACTGAAGCTTTCTTT.

The rearrangement joins TRBV11-2 to TRBJ1-2; D remains unclear. Germline loops: CDR1 SGHAT, CDR2 FQNNGV. CDR3 length: 14 residues. With 4 bases removed from V and 4 bases from J, the gap between germline ends came to 13 bases. The CDR3 sequence is CASSSYGGSYGYTF. As DNA, the CDR3 is TGTGCCAGCAGCTCCTACGGTGGGAGCTATGGCTACACCTTC.

The sample holds one count of this clone. The genes are TRBV5-6 and TRBJ2-5; 7 bases line up with TRBD1. The CDR3 sequence is 16 residues long. CDR1 and CDR2 from the germline V gene are SGHDT and YYEEEE. With 4 bases clipped from V and 9 bases from J, the junction kept 18 bases outside the gene matches. CDR3 nucleotides: TGTGCCAGCAGCGTGGCGGACAGGAGAATTAAGAGAGCCCAGTACTTC. Translating gives CASSVADRRIKRAQYF. The variable domain in full, completed from reference TRBV5-6 and TRBJ2-5, reads DAGVTQSPTHLIKTRGQQVTLRCSPKSGHDTVSWYQQALGQGPQFIFQYYEEEERQRGNFPDRFSGHQFPNYSSELNVNALLLGDSALYLCASSVADRRIKRAQYFGPGTRLLVL.

This clone was seen just once. This rearrangement joins TRBV5-5 to TRBJ1-4; a weak D match, TRBD1 (5 bases). CDR1 is SGHKS, CDR2 YYEKEE, per germline (reference sequence). Trimming removed 4 bases at V and 5 bases at J, with 27 bases between. This CDR3 has 19 amino acids. CDR3 nucleotide sequence: TGTGCCAGCAGCCTGTTGCTGCCCGGACACCTCCAACCAAATGAAAAACTGTTTTTT. This encodes CASSLLLPGHLQPNEKLFF.

The chain has TRBV7-2 and TRBJ2-1, with 11 positions matching TRBD2. Germline-derived CDR1 and CDR2 are SGHTA and FQGNSA. The trim removed 0 bases at V and 5 bases at J, leaving 6 bases unmatched. The CDR3 runs to 17 residues. The CDR3, as DNA: TGTGCCAGCAGCTTAGCGCCGGGACTAGCGGCCAACAATGAGCAGTTCTTC. Protein product: CASSLAPGLAANNEQFF.